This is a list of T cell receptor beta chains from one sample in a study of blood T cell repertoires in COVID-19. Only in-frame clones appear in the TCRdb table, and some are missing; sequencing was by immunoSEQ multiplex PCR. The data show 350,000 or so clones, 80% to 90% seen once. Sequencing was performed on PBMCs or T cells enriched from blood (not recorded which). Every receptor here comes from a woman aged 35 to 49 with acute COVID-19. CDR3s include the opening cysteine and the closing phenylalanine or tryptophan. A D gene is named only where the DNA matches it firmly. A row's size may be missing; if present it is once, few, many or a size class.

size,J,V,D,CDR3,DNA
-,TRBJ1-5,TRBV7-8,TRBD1,CASSPRTGWNQPQHF,TGTGCCAGCAGCCCACGGACAGGTTGGAATCAGCCCCAGCATTTT
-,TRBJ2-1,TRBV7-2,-,CASSNYPGGEQFF,TGTGCCAGCAGTAATTACCCGGGGGGCGAGCAGTTCTTC
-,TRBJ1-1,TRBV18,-,CASSPSVNTEAFF,TGTGCCAGCTCACCGTCGGTGAACACTGAAGCTTTCTTT
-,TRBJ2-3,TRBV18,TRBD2,CASSPPGLAGGDTQYF,TGTGCCAGCTCACCACCTGGACTAGCGGGAGGAGATACGCAGTATTTT
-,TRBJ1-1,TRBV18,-,CASSPTPQWMNTEAFF,TGTGCCAGCTCCCCAACTCCACAGTGGATGAACACTGAAGCTTTCTTT
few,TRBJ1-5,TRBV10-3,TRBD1,CATSDRGSNQPQHF,TGTGCCACGTCAGACAGGGGTAGCAATCAGCCCCAGCATTTT
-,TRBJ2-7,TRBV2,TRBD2,CASTLAGGSIGYEQYF,TGTGCCAGCACCCTAGCGGGAGGAAGTATAGGCTACGAGCAGTACTTC
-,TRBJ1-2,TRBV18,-,CASSPRTSQGTDGYTF,TGTGCCAGCTCACCACGTACCTCACAGGGTACGGATGGCTACACCTTC
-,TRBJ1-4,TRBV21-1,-,CASTRKCHPGREGEKLFF,TGTGCCAGCACCCGAAAATGCCATCCAGGTCGAGAAGGTGAAAAACTGTTTTTT
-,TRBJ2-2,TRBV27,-,CATASGLAYTGELFF,TGTGCCACCGCGTCGGGGCTAGCGTACACCGGGGAGCTGTTTTTT
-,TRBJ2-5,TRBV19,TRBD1,CASRPAGQGRTQYF,TGTGCCAGTCGCCCGGCGGGACAGGGGAGGACCCAGTACTTC
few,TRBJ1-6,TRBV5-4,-,CASSPGLAKSSYNSPLHF,TGTGCCAGCAGCCCTGGACTGGCCAAGAGCTCCTATAATTCACCCCTCCACTTT
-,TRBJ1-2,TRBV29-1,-,CSVEAAGVPYGYTF,TGCAGCGTTGAAGCAGCGGGGGTCCCCTATGGCTACACCTTC
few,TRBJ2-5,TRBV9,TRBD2,CASSVVSGAQETQYF,TGTGCCAGCAGCGTAGTTAGCGGGGCGCAAGAGACCCAGTACTTC
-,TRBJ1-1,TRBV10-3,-,CAISDWLGNTEAFF,TGTGCCATCAGTGACTGGTTGGGCAACACTGAAGCTTTCTTT
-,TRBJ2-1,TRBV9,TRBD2,CASSLLAGGPNEQFF,TGTGCCAGCAGCCTACTAGCGGGGGGGCCCAATGAGCAGTTCTTC
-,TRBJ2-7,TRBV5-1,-,CASSFDNYEQYF,TGCGCCAGCAGCTTCGACAACTACGAGCAGTACTTC
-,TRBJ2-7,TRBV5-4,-,CASSLATGPQEQYF,TGTGCCAGCAGCTTGGCTACAGGGCCTCAAGAGCAGTACTTC
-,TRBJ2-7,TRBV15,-,CATSRDQQGIYEQYF,TGTGCCACCAGCAGAGATCAGCAGGGTATATACGAGCAGTACTTC
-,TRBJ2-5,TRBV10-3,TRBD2,CATLYSGEAQYF,TGTGCCACCCTATATAGCGGGGAGGCCCAGTACTTC
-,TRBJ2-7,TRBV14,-,CASSQGHETGSSYEQYF,TGTGCCAGCAGCCAAGGACACGAAACAGGTAGCTCCTACGAGCAGTACTTC
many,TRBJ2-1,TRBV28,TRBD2,CASITKWRTSGSSGEQFF,TGTGCCAGCATCACCAAATGGCGGACTAGCGGTTCGTCCGGCGAGCAGTTCTTC
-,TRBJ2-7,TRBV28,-,CASSSPPDRIFSYEQYF,TGTGCCAGCAGTTCACCCCCTGACAGGATATTCTCCTACGAGCAGTACTTC
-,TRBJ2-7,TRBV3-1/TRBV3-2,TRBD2,CAAGEGFGYEQYF,TGTGCCGCCGGGGAGGGGTTCGGCTACGAGCAGTACTTC
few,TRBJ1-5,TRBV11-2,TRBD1,CASSLGTGGSNQPQHF,TGTGCCAGCAGCTTAGGAACAGGGGGGAGCAATCAGCCCCAGCATTTT
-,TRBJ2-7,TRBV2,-,CASSGRGWSYEQYF,TGTGCCAGCAGTGGGCGGGGTTGGTCCTACGAGCAGTACTTC
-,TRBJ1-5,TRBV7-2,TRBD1,CASSSLPGTGTSNQPQHF,TGTGCCAGCAGCTCACTACCCGGGACAGGGACGAGCAATCAGCCCCAGCATTTT
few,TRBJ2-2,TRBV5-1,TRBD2,CASSLLAGGNTGELFF,TGCGCCAGCAGCTTACTAGCGGGAGGTAACACCGGGGAGCTGTTTTTT
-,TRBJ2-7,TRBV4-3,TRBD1,CASSQGNPGTGISYEQYF,TGCGCCAGCAGCCAAGGCAACCCGGGGACAGGGATATCCTACGAGCAGTACTTC
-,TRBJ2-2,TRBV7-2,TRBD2,CASSQGLAGGTGELFF,TGTGCCAGCAGCCAGGGACTAGCGGGGGGCACCGGGGAGCTGTTTTTT
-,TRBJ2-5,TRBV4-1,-,CASSQDPRETQYF,TGCGCCAGCAGCCAAGACCCGCGGGAGACCCAGTACTTC
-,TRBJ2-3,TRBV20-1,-,CSASHLGLGLTDTQYF,TGCAGTGCTAGTCATCTTGGTTTAGGACTCACAGATACGCAGTATTTT
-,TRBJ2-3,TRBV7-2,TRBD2,CASSQTSGVTDTQYF,TGTGCCAGCAGCCAGACTAGCGGGGTGACAGATACGCAGTATTTT
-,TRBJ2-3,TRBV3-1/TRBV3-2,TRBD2,CASSPNKREWKDTQYF,TGTGCCAGCAGTCCCAACAAGCGGGAGTGGAAAGATACGCAGTATTTT
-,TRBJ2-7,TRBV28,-,CASNVHGGAYEQYF,TGTGCCAGCAATGTTCACGGCGGGGCCTACGAGCAGTACTTC
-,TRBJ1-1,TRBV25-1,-,CASSEWGQSTEAFF,TGTGCCAGCAGTGAGTGGGGCCAGAGCACTGAAGCTTTCTTT
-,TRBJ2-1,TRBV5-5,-,CASSLGLEVSYNEQFF,TGTGCCAGCAGCTTGGGACTAGAGGTGTCCTACAATGAGCAGTTCTTC
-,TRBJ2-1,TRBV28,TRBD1,CASSSFGTGSNEQFF,TGTGCCAGCAGTTCCTTCGGGACAGGGAGTAATGAGCAGTTCTTC
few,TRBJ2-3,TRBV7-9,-,CASSSYSRGTDTQYF,TGTGCCAGCAGCTCATACTCGCGGGGCACAGATACGCAGTATTTT
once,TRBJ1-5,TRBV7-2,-,CASSLTEDQPQHF,TGTGCCAGCAGCTTGACTGAGGATCAGCCCCAGCATTTT
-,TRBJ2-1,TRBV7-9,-,CASSLKGRLDEQFF,TGTGCCAGCAGCTTAAAGGGGCGGCTTGATGAGCAGTTCTTC
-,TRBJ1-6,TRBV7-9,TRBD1,CASSHSRDRVGSPLHF,TGTGCCAGCAGCCATAGCCGGGACAGGGTAGGTTCACCCCTCCACTTT
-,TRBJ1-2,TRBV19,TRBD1,CASRTTTGTTYGYTF,TGTGCCAGTAGAACAACGACAGGGACCACCTATGGCTACACCTTC
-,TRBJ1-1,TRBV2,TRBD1,CASRTYGTEVHTEAFF,TGTGCCAGCAGGACATACGGGACAGAAGTTCACACTGAAGCTTTCTTT
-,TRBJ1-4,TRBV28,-,CASSQRTPEKLFF,TGTGCCAGCAGTCAGAGGACTCCCGAAAAACTGTTTTTT
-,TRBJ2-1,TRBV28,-,CATEGYNEQFF,TGTGCCACCGAGGGCTACAATGAGCAGTTCTTC
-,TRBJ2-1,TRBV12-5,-,CASGLGVGGSSGQFF,TGTGCTAGTGGTTTGGGGGTTGGAGGCAGCTCTGGGCAGTTCTTC
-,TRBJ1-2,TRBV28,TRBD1,CASSSGQGWYGYTF,TGTGCCAGCAGTTCGGGACAGGGGTGGTATGGCTACACCTTC
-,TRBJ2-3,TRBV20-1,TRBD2,CSASTLAEGIDTQYF,TGCAGTGCTAGTACTCTAGCGGAGGGCATAGATACGCAGTATTTT
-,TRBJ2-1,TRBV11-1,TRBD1,CASSLRKGAGYNEQFF,TGTGCCAGCAGCTTACGCAAGGGGGCTGGGTACAATGAGCAGTTCTTC
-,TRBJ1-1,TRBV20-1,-,CSATGNTEAFF,TGCAGTGCTACAGGGAACACTGAAGCTTTCTTT
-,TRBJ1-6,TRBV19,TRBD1,CASSKGQSNSPLHF,TGTGCCAGTAGTAAGGGACAGTCTAATTCACCCCTCCACTTT
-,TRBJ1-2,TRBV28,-,CASSLSGANYGYTF,TGTGCCAGCAGTTTATCGGGGGCTAACTATGGCTACACCTTC
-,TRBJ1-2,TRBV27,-,CASSLLGLNGYTF,TGTGCCAGCAGTTTGCTCGGGTTGAATGGCTACACCTTC
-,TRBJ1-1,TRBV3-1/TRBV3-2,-,CASSQVVGQGTEAFF,TGTGCCAGCAGCCAAGTTGTGGGCCAGGGGACTGAAGCTTTCTTT
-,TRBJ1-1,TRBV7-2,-,CASSLAARDDTEAFF,TGTGCCAGCAGCTTAGCGGCCAGGGATGACACTGAAGCTTTCTTT
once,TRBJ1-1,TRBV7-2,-,CASSLGLPPAGAFF,TGTGCCAGCAGCTTAGGTCTACCTCCCGCCGGAGCTTTCTTT